The entry below describes one T cell receptor beta chain. This sample was included in a study of identical twins. TCRdb re-analysed the 5' RACE reads in MiXCR, keeping a single row per CDR3 protein. The data show some 590,000 distinct CDR3 sequences, over 8.5% seen once. The CDR3 contains 16 residues. CDR1 is LGHNA and CDR2 is YNFKEQ in the germline V gene. Trimming pared 0 bases from V and 0 bases from J, leaving 6 bases between. This same sample was also taken into another study, of yellow fever vaccine responses in identical twins. That paper states: As reported, the vaccine T cell response of twins seemed partly convergent and partly personalized.

This TCR came from a young woman in good health. Sequencing was done on a sample of PBMCs. V usage is TRBV4-2 and J usage is TRBJ2-6; D not resolved. CDR3 amino acids: CASSQEGHSGANVLTF. The CDR3 DNA reads as TGTGCCAGCAGCCAAGAGGGCCACTCTGGGGCCAACGTCCTGACTTTC.